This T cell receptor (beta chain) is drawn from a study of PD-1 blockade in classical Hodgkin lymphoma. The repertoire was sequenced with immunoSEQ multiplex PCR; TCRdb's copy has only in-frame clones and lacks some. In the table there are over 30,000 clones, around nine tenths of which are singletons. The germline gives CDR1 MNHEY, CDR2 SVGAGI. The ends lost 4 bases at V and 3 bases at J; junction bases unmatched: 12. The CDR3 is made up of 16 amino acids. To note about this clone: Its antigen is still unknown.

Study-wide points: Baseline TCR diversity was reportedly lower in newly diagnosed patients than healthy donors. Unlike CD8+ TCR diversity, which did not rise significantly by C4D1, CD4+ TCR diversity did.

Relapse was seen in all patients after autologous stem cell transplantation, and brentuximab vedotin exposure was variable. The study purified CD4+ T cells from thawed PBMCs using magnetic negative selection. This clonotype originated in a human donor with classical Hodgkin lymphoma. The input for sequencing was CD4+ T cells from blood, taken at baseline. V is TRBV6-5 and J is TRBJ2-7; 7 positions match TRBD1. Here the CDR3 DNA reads TGTGCCAGCAGTTCCTACCCTGACAGGGTAGTCTACGAGCAGTACTTC. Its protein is CASSSYPDRVVYEQYF.